The source of this TCR beta chain is a study of human T cells and chemical hapten exposure. From germline, CDR1 is SGHTA and CDR2 FQGTGA. The CDR3 spans 16 residues. V lost 1 base to trimming and J lost 4 bases, with 11 bases between them. TCRdb reanalysed the RACE reads using MiXCR and keeps one entry per CDR3 protein. The data contain about 71,000 distinct CDR3 sequences, approximately 9.8% of them singletons. Described time point: patch test 1, 2 weeks after DPC sensitization. Treatment defined: therapeutic diphenylcyclopropenone sensitization with weekly scalp DPC. Ahead of applying each patch test, blood was sampled. At least ten counts were recorded for this clonotype.

The sequence came from a woman between 35 and 50 years old with alopecia areata. Some clones in this sample may be carry-over from other donors' samples. This sample comprised whole blood, obtained in connection with sensitization to the hapten diphenylcyclopropenone (DPC). The chain links TRBV7-3 to TRBJ2-6; tentative D call: TRBD2 (6 bases). CDR3 DNA sequence: TGTGCCAGCAGCTTAATTGGAGGGGCAGGGGCCAACGTCCTGACTTTC. Its translation is CASSLIGGAGANVLTF.